The 28 T cell receptor beta chains below all came from one sample that was sequenced in a study of T cells in Graves' hyperthyroidism and ophthalmopathy. Template material for amplifying TCR beta CDR3 regions consisted of RNA transcripts. Researchers ran a first-round RT-PCR on the TCR CDR3 using the HTBI primer set. Each CDR3 protein gets one entry after TCRdb re-called the multiplex PCR reads with MiXCR. The sample includes under 300,000 distinct CDR3 sequences, approximately 16% of them seen just once. Sequencing was performed on blood. These receptors were taken from a woman aged 50 to 65 with Graves' hyperthyroidism that later progressed to Graves' ophthalmopathy.

This clonotype was seen repeatedly, ten times or more. The CDR3: CASSYSRGGDYGYTF. The CDR3, as DNA: TGTGCCAGCAGTTACTCTAGGGGGGGCGACTATGGCTACACCTTC. The chain uses TRBV6-6 and TRBJ1-2; TRBD1 might be the D (6 bases). V was cut by 0 bases and J by 3 bases, with 11 bases left in between. Germline V lookup: CDR1 MNHNY, CDR2 SVGAGI (reference sequence). This CDR3 is 15 amino acids long.

This clonotype was found a few times. The chain is built from TRBV9 and TRBJ2-5, with unresolved D. V gave up 0 bases and J gave up 5 bases, with 8 bases separating them. CDR1 and CDR2 from the germline V gene are SGDLS and YYNGEE. The CDR3 has 13 residues. In DNA form, the CDR3 reads TGTGCCAGCAGCGTAGAGGGATCGGAGACCCAGTACTTC. Translated: CASSVEGSETQYF.

This clonotype was seen repeatedly, ten times or more. The V and J genes are TRBV19 and TRBJ1-1, with D possibly TRBD1 on 6 matching bases. From germline, CDR1 is LNHDA and CDR2 SQIVND (reference sequence). The CDR3 loop spans 17 amino acids. Trimming took 6 bases from V and 2 from J, leaving 22 bases between them. The DNA of the CDR3 is TGTGCCAGTAGCGCTTTGGTCAGGGGCGGTTTTAACACTGAAGCTTTCTTT. Its translation: CASSALVRGGFNTEAFF.

This clonotype was found a few times. The chain recombines TRBV5-1 with TRBJ1-2; 9 nucleotides align to TRBD1. The CDR3 has 14 amino acids. CDR1 and CDR2 (germline): SGHRS, YFSETQ. J was trimmed by 8 bases and V by 4 bases; bases with no gene match: 9. The CDR3 loop reads CASSLGTGREGYTF. The CDR3 DNA sequence: TGCGCCAGCAGCCTCGGGACAGGGAGGGAAGGCTACACCTTC.

This clonotype was counted many times. The J gene is TRBJ1-3, the V gene TRBV12-3 or TRBV12-4, with D unresolved. Trimming cost V 7 bases and J 3 bases, with 16 bases left between them. The CDR3 runs to 15 residues. Written as DNA, the CDR3 is TGTGCCAGCAACACTTTCTTGTCGGATGGAAACACCATATATTTT. Its protein is CASNTFLSDGNTIYF.

This clonotype showed up many times. The CDR3, as DNA: TGTGCCAGCCGACCGATCTACGAGCAGTACTTC. Its protein product is CASRPIYEQYF. The chain recombines TRBV2 with TRBJ2-7; D is ambiguous. This CDR3 spans 11 amino acids. Germline V gene data show CDR1 as SNHLY and CDR2 as FYNNEI. The V end was cut by 8 bases, the J end by 3 bases, with 8 bases between.

This clonotype occurred a few times. The final CDR3 position lacks the conserved phenylalanine or tryptophan, pointing to a likely read error. The chain joins TRBV7-2 to TRBJ1-5, with D possibly being TRBD1 (5 bases). Trimming removed 2 bases at V and 1 base at J, with 9 bases between. The CDR3 is 15 residues long. Looked up from germline, CDR1 is SGHTA and CDR2 is FQGNSA. This CDR3 reads CASSLKGPSNQPQHS. The CDR3 nucleotides are TGTGCCAGCAGCTTAAAGGGGCCGAGCAATCAGCCCCAGCATTCT.

This clonotype has ten or more counts. The chain recombines TRBV6-2 or TRBV6-3 with TRBJ2-3, with D perhaps given as TRBD1 or TRBD2 (6 bases each). In germline, CDR1 is MNHEY, CDR2 SVGEGT. The CDR3 extends over 22 amino acids. Trimming cost V 0 bases and J 0 bases, with 28 bases left between them. In nucleotides, the CDR3 is TGTGCCAGCAGTTACTCCCGTTACCATCCGGGGGCAACTAGATCTAGCACAGATACGCAGTATTTT. It specifies CASSYSRYHPGATRSSTDTQYF.

The CDR3 here is CASTLPGLAGSYNEQFF. The CDR3 nucleotides read TGCGCCAGCACTCTCCCCGGACTAGCGGGAAGCTACAATGAGCAGTTCTTC. The chain combines TRBV10-1 with TRBJ2-1; 12 bases fit TRBD2. V trimming: 7 bases; J trimming: 3 bases; junction bases outside the gene matches: 10. The CDR3 contains 17 residues. The germline V gene encodes CDR1 WNHNN and CDR2 SYGVQD (reference sequence).

This sequence joins TRBV7-9 and TRBJ2-2, with 7 positions matching TRBD2. The J segment lost 1 base and the V segment lost 2 bases, leaving 4 bases of the junction unmatched. CDR3 length: 16 residues. Germline V gene data show CDR1 as SEHNR and CDR2 as FQNEAQ (reference sequence). CDR3 DNA: TGTGCCAGCAGCTTATTAGCTAGCGGGAACACCGGGGAGCTGTTTTTT. As protein: CASSLLASGNTGELFF.

This clonotype occurred many times. The chain carries TRBV6-1 and TRBJ2-1; D is possibly TRBD2 (5 bases). The CDR3 has 15 amino acids. Per the germline V gene, CDR1 is MNHNS and CDR2 is SASEGT. V lost 5 bases to trimming and J lost 3 bases, with 14 bases between them. CDR3 bases: TGTGCCAGCAGTTACAGCGGATCCTTCTACAATGAGCAGTTCTTC. Translating it yields CASSYSGSFYNEQFF.

This clonotype was picked up many times. The chain employs TRBV28 and TRBJ2-7; D is possibly TRBD1 (5 bases). V shed 4 bases and J shed 4 bases, with 17 bases lying between them. The germline gives CDR1 MDHEN, CDR2 SYDVKM. The CDR3 runs 15 residues. The CDR3 DNA is TGTGCCAGCAGTTCTTTGGGCAGGGCGGTGTACGAGCAGTACTTC. Its translation: CASSSLGRAVYEQYF.

The chain is built from TRBV20-1 and TRBJ2-1, with 9 bases identical to TRBD2. V trimming: 6 bases; J trimming: 1 base; junction bases outside the gene matches: 4. CDR3 length equals 14 residues. The germline CDR1 and CDR2 sequences are DFQATT and SNEGSKA (reference sequence). The CDR3 sequence: CSAPGLASYNEQFF. The CDR3 coding sequence is TGCAGTGCCCCGGGACTAGCATCCTACAATGAGCAGTTCTTC.

J is TRBJ2-3 and V is TRBV7-2; D call uncertain. Germline V gene sequence: CDR1 SGHTA, CDR2 FQGNSA. Trimming left V 5 bases short and J 2 bases short, with 14 bases between. This CDR3 spans 15 amino acids. Written as DNA, the CDR3 is TGTGCCAGCAGCCCCCGTTGGGTGGACACAGATACGCAGTATTTT. Encoded protein: CASSPRWVDTDTQYF.

V and J are TRBV29-1 and TRBJ1-6; a possible D gene is TRBD1 (6 bases). V lost 7 bases, J lost 6 bases, and 13 bases lay in between. This CDR3 is built from 13 residues. CDR1 is SQVTM, CDR2 ANQGSEA, per germline. The CDR3, as DNA: TGCAGCGCAACGACAGGTCTTAATTCACCCCTCCACTTT. Encoded protein: CSATTGLNSPLHF. The full variable domain, its missing parts supplied by reference TRBV29-1 and TRBJ1-6, is SAVISQKPSRDICQRGTSLTIQCQVDSQVTMMFWYRQQPGQSLTLIATANQGSEATYESGFVIDKFPISRPNLTFSTLTVSNMSPEDSSIYLCSATTGLNSPLHFGNGTRLTVT.

This clonotype has a single count. The rearrangement uses TRBV2 and TRBJ1-1; possible D gene TRBD1, 5 bases. Germline CDR1 and CDR2: SNHLY and FYNNEI. Trimming pared 3 bases from V and 0 bases from J, leaving 14 bases between. This CDR3 has 16 residues. The CDR3 coding sequence is TGTGCCAGCAGTGAGCACCCCGGGGCGGTGAACACTGAAGCTTTCTTT. Its protein is CASSEHPGAVNTEAFF. Full variable domain (rest looked up from reference TRBV2 and TRBJ1-1): EPEVTQTPSHQVTQMGQEVILRCVPISNHLYFYWYRQILGQKVEFLVSFYNNEISEKSEIFDDQFSVERPDGSNFTLKIRSTKLEDSAMYFCASSEHPGAVNTEAFFGQGTRLTVV.

This clonotype was counted ten times or more. The chain uses TRBV20-1 and TRBJ2-1; 8 bases fit TRBD2. This CDR3 contains 14 residues. V dropped 2 bases and J dropped 9; count of bases not matched to a gene: 9. From germline, CDR1 is DFQATT and CDR2 SNEGSKA (reference sequence). This CDR3 is CSARSTSGSGEQFF. CDR3 coding DNA: TGCAGTGCTAGAAGTACAAGCGGGAGTGGTGAGCAGTTCTTC.

J is TRBJ2-7 and V is TRBV18; no definite D call. Between the trimmed V and J ends, which lost 2 bases and 3 bases, there was a span of 11 bases. CDR1 is KGHSH, CDR2 LQKENI, per germline. This CDR3 comprises 14 residues. Here the CDR3 DNA reads TGTGCCAGCTCACCATTACCGACGAGCTACGAGCAGTACTTC. Translation: CASSPLPTSYEQYF.

Comment on this clonotype: A read error may be the cause here, since a much bigger clone is one base away. The rearrangement links TRBV7-2 to TRBJ2-1; unclear D gene. V was pared by 0 bases and J by 3 bases, with 3 bases between. This CDR3 has 13 amino acids. Germline CDR1 and CDR2: SGHTA and FQGNSA. This CDR3 is CASSLAFYNEQFF. The CDR3 DNA reads as TGTGCCAGCAGCTTAGCTTTCTACAATGAGCAGTTCTTC.

This rearrangement joins TRBV29-1 to TRBJ1-3; no firm D call. Germline V gene lookup returns CDR1 SQVTM and CDR2 ANQGSEA. The CDR3 sequence is 12 residues long. Deletions cut 7 bases from V and 1 base from J, with 8 bases between. The CDR3 DNA follows: TGCAGCGCTGCGCTGTCTGGAAACACCATATATTTT. Translating gives CSAALSGNTIYF.

The V call is TRBV10-2, the J call TRBJ1-1; the D gene is possibly TRBD1 (6 bases). There are 15 residues in the CDR3. Germline CDR1 WSHSY, CDR2 SAAADI. Trimming removed 3 bases from V and 2 bases from J, with 13 bases in between. The CDR3 loop is CASSDANRANTEAFF. DNA of the CDR3: TGCGCCAGCAGTGACGCCAACAGGGCTAACACTGAAGCTTTCTTT.

This clonotype was observed many times. This chain connects TRBV28 to TRBJ2-1, with D tentatively TRBD1 or TRBD2 (6 bases each). Looked up from germline, CDR1 is MDHEN and CDR2 is SYDVKM. V was pared by 7 bases and J by 6 bases, with 19 bases between. The CDR3 covers 15 residues. CDR3 sequence: CASTLRGRGGNEQFF. For the CDR3, the DNA is TGTGCCAGCACCTTAAGGGGCAGGGGAGGCAATGAGCAGTTCTTC.

This clonotype was observed at least ten times. The chain links TRBV7-9 to TRBJ2-7; weak D call: TRBD2 (5 bases). V gave up 5 bases and J gave up 6 bases, with 14 bases separating them. Germline loops: CDR1 SEHNR, CDR2 FQNEAQ (reference sequence). The CDR3 is 13 residues long. The chain's CDR3 is CASSRWGVSEQYF. DNA of the CDR3: TGTGCCAGCAGCCGTTGGGGAGTCAGCGAGCAGTACTTC.

This clonotype was detected a few times. The chain carries TRBV7-3 and TRBJ2-1, with 9 bases identical to TRBD2. V trimming: 2 bases; J trimming: 2 bases; junction bases outside the gene matches: 1. Germline lookup yields CDR1 SGHTA and CDR2 FQGTGA. The CDR3 runs 15 residues. CDR3 sequence (DNA): TGTGCCAGCAGCTTAGGCGGGAGGGCCTACAATGAGCAGTTCTTC. Translated: CASSLGGRAYNEQFF.

The V call is TRBV7-3, the J call TRBJ2-3; 16 nucleotides match TRBD2. Trimming at V came to 3 bases and at J to 14 bases, leaving 8 bases not matched to a gene. The CDR3 has 15 residues. The germline V gene has CDR1 SGHTA and CDR2 FQGTGA. The CDR3 spells CASSLGLAGGTGSYF. In DNA form, the CDR3 reads TGTGCCAGCAGCTTGGGACTAGCGGGAGGGACAGGGTCGTATTTT.

This clonotype appeared many times. V and J are TRBV12-5 and TRBJ2-7; tentatively, D is TRBD1 (6 bases). The V end lost 5 bases, the J end lost 4 bases, and 15 bases lay between the germline ends. Germline CDR1 and CDR2: LGHNT and FRNRAP. This CDR3 region has 14 residues. CDR3 coding DNA: TGTGCTAGTGGTCCTGGACAGACAATATACGAGCAGTACTTC. This translates into CASGPGQTIYEQYF.

In its sample, this clonotype was seen a few times. A read error may be the cause here, since a much bigger clone is one base away. The CDR3 DNA is TGTGCCAGCTCCCGGGGGGAGGTGGGCACTGAAGCTTTCTTT. It is translated as CASSRGEVGTEAFF. The V gene is TRBV18, the J gene TRBJ1-1, with a tentative D call TRBD1 (5 bases). Germline lookup yields CDR1 KGHSH and CDR2 LQKENI. V lost 6 bases to trimming and J lost 4 bases, with 15 bases between them. The CDR3 spans 14 residues.

At least ten counts were recorded for this clonotype. The V and J genes are TRBV20-1 and TRBJ1-4; no reliable D call. The V gene's germline CDR1 is DFQATT and CDR2 SNEGSKA (reference sequence). The length of the CDR3 is 13 residues. Trimming stripped 4 bases from V and 7 bases from J, with 13 bases between. The CDR3 bases are TGCAGTGCTACCGACGGCAGGAGTGAAAAACTGTTTTTT. The encoded protein is CSATDGRSEKLFF.